What follows is one T cell receptor (beta chain) and its context. TCR beta CDR3 sequences were amplified from RNA transcripts. RT-PCR in the first round (using the HTBI primer set) targeted the TCR CDR3. From the multiplex PCR reads, TCRdb called clonotypes with MiXCR, one entry per CDR3 protein. The sample records some 550,000 distinct CDR3 sequences, around 15% being singletons. This specimen comes from a study of T cells in Graves' hyperthyroidism and ophthalmopathy. Per the germline V gene, CDR1 is MGHRA and CDR2 is YSYEKL. This CDR3 region has 16 residues. Trimming took 0 bases from V and 5 from J; bases not matched to a gene: 7.

This rearrangement joins TRBV4-1 to TRBJ2-5; 9 nucleotides line up with TRBD2. Sequencing was carried out using blood. This sequence was found in a woman between 40 and 55 years old with Graves' ophthalmopathy. The DNA of the CDR3 is TGCGCCAGCAGCCAAGATAGTGCGGGAGGGCGGGAGACCCAGTACTTC. This encodes CASSQDSAGGRETQYF.